This T cell receptor (beta chain) appears in the sequencing data of a study of cytomegalovirus exposure and HLA in healthy donors. PCR was performed using 60 Vbeta and 13 Jbeta primers. Measured with immunoSEQ multiplex PCR; TCRdb has only the in-frame clones, and not every one. Here the sample spans 150,000 or so clones, 75% being singletons. The V and J ends lost 5 bases and 11 bases respectively, with 16 bases between them. The CDR3 is made up of 13 amino acids. Germline loops: CDR1 LNHDA, CDR2 SQIVND (reference sequence). Findings and caveats of the study: In vitro work confirmed that a few CMV-associated chains recognize CMV antigens. Sequences of the TCR beta chain were said to predict the HLA-A and HLA-B alleles of most subjects accurately. Excluded were some V segments that proved indistinguishable, including TRBV6-2 and TRBV6-3.

A remark on this clone: The antigen is unknown. Other nucleotide sequences from this sample produce the same CDR3.

This clonotype was obtained from a man younger than 45 in good health and CMV-seronegative. Source material: PBMCs. The chain joins TRBV19 to TRBJ1-5; D might be TRBD1 (5 bases). As DNA, the CDR3 is TGTGCCAGTAGTCCCCCTCCCTGGGGGGCCCAGCATTTT. It is translated as CASSPPPWGAQHF.